These 12 T cell receptor beta chains came from one sample sequenced in a study of graft-versus-host responses after intestinal transplantation. TCRdb's copy holds only in-frame clones and misses some; the assay was immunoSEQ multiplex PCR. The sample records about 19,000 clones, around nine tenths being singletons. Here the sequenced sample was bone marrow, taken around 120 days after transplant. These receptors all come from a human patient who received an intestinal transplant, so some T cells may come from the graft donor.

This clone was seen a single time. Other DNA variants within this sample encode the same CDR3. The chain combines TRBV7-9 with TRBJ1-2; 10 positions agree with TRBD1. J was trimmed by 5 bases and V by 5 bases; bases with no gene match: 5. Germline CDR1 reads SEHNR; CDR2 reads FQNEAQ (reference sequence). This CDR3 is built from 14 residues. The CDR3 reads CASSRPGQGYGYTF. In DNA, the CDR3 is TGTGCCAGCAGCAGGCCGGGACAGGGGTATGGCTACACCTTC.

J is TRBJ2-7 and V is TRBV5-4; TRBD2 matches 7 bases. Germline V gives CDR1 SGHNT, CDR2 YYREEE (reference sequence). J gave up 7 bases and V 0 bases, and 10 bases lay outside the gene matches. CDR3 length: 15 residues. The CDR3 sequence is CASSLEAGVSREQYF. DNA for the CDR3: TGTGCCAGCAGCTTGGAGGCGGGAGTATCGAGGGAGCAGTACTTC.

This clone was found once. V is TRBV19 and J is TRBJ1-1; tentative D call: TRBD1 (6 bases). CDR3 length: 14 amino acids. V was trimmed by 6 bases and J by 0 bases, leaving 11 bases between them. Germline V gives CDR1 LNHDA, CDR2 SQIVND (reference sequence). The CDR3 spells CASRVQGLNTEAFF. In DNA form, the CDR3 reads TGTGCCAGTAGGGTACAGGGACTGAACACTGAAGCTTTCTTT.

The genes are TRBV30 and TRBJ2-1; D could derive from TRBD1 or TRBD2 (5 bases each). The CDR3 length is 14 residues. CDR1 and CDR2 (germline): GTSNPN, SVGIG (reference sequence). The V end lost 1 base, the J end lost 0 bases, and 7 bases lay between the germline ends. CDR3 loop: CAWSGGYSYNEQFF. The CDR3 DNA follows: TGTGCCTGGAGTGGGGGGTACTCCTACAATGAGCAGTTCTTC. The full variable domain, completed using reference TRBV30 and TRBJ2-1, is SQTIHQWPATLVQPVGSPLSLECTVEGTSNPNLYWYRQAAGRGLQLLFYSVGIGQISSEVPQNLSASRPQDRQFILSSKKLLLSDSGFYLCAWSGGYSYNEQFFGPGTRLTVL.

The V call is TRBV19, the J call TRBJ2-7; D is perhaps TRBD2 (6 bases). The CDR3 runs 13 residues. V was clipped by 5 bases and J by 0 bases, with 8 bases between them. The germline V gene encodes CDR1 LNHDA and CDR2 SQIVND (reference sequence). CDR3 residues: CASSAGSSYEQYF. DNA for the CDR3: TGTGCCAGTAGTGCGGGATCCTCCTACGAGCAGTACTTC.

This clone has a single count. The chain links TRBV7-9 to TRBJ2-1; 10 bases agree with TRBD2. The J segment lost 9 bases and the V segment lost 8 bases, leaving 13 bases of the junction unmatched. This CDR3 contains 15 residues. The V gene's germline CDR1 is SEHNR and CDR2 FQNEAQ (reference sequence). CDR3 bases: TGTGCCAGCCAACTTAAGCGGGAGGGCCAAGGTGAGCAGTTCTTC. This sequence encodes CASQLKREGQGEQFF.

This chain links TRBV25-1 with TRBJ1-1, with D maybe TRBD1 (5 bases). The germline V gene encodes CDR1 MGHDK and CDR2 SYGVNS. The CDR3 length is 14 residues. Between the trimmed V and J ends, which lost 7 bases and 1 base, there was a span of 13 bases. The CDR3 reads CASTPGHPNTEAFF. CDR3 DNA: TGTGCCAGCACCCCAGGACACCCGAACACTGAAGCTTTCTTT.

This clone has only a few counts. CDR3 DNA sequence: TGTGCCAGTAGTGAGGGCAGGGGGAACTACGAGCAGTACTTC. As protein: CASSEGRGNYEQYF. The chain joins TRBV19 to TRBJ2-7; 7 nucleotides align to TRBD1. V shed 5 bases, J shed 3 bases, and the junction held 7 bases outside the gene matches. CDR3 length: 14 residues. Looked up from germline, CDR1 is LNHDA and CDR2 is SQIVND (reference sequence).

Here the CDR3 DNA reads TGTGCCAGCAGTGATCCCACAAAAGGGCCTGAAGCTTTCTTT. This encodes CASSDPTKGPEAFF. This chain connects TRBV2 to TRBJ1-1; D is undetermined. This CDR3 contains 14 residues. CDR1 and CDR2 (germline): SNHLY, FYNNEI. V shed 3 bases and J shed 6 bases, with 14 bases lying between them.

The rearrangement links TRBV7-9 to TRBJ2-3; no firm D call. Looked up from germline, CDR1 is SEHNR and CDR2 is FQNEAQ (reference sequence). Between the trimmed V and J ends, which lost 5 bases and 0 bases, there was a span of 9 bases. This CDR3 contains 14 residues. DNA of the CDR3: TGTGCCAGCAGCCCGTGGTCTAGCACAGATACGCAGTATTTT. Protein product: CASSPWSSTDTQYF.

The V call is TRBV6-5, the J call TRBJ1-5; TRBD1 is a possible D gene (5 bases). Germline values: CDR1 MNHEY, CDR2 SVGAGI. V lost 5 bases and J 0 bases, leaving 11 bases between the germline ends. The CDR3 loop spans 15 amino acids. In DNA, the CDR3 is TGTGCCAGCAGTGTAGTAGGGGCTAGCAATCAGCCCCAGCATTTT. It codes for CASSVVGASNQPQHF.

V is TRBV9 and J is TRBJ1-1, with 9 bases fitting TRBD1. Germline loops: CDR1 SGDLS, CDR2 YYNGEE. The junction had 0 bases not matched to a gene; V was cut back by 0 bases and J by 3 bases. CDR3 length equals 14 residues. The CDR3 here is CASSVGDRDTEAFF. CDR3 in DNA: TGTGCCAGCAGCGTAGGGGACAGGGACACTGAAGCTTTCTTT.